The source of this T cell receptor beta chain is a study of naive and memory T cell subsets. Cells stained for CD3, CD4, CD8, CD45RA and CD27 were sorted into four subsets. Two oligonucleotides, mixed equimolar, formed the beta constant-region primer covering TRBC1 and TRBC2. TCRdb reprocessed the UMI-ligation and nested PCR reads via MiXCR and lists one record per CDR3 protein. The data contain about 150,000 distinct CDR3 sequences, more than 15% of them singletons. This clonotype was recorded a few times. J gave up 8 bases and V 5 bases, and 7 bases lay outside the gene matches. The CDR3 runs to 14 residues. Germline loops: CDR1 SGHTA, CDR2 FQGNSA.

The V and J genes are TRBV7-2 and TRBJ1-2, with 11 bases lining up with TRBD1. Sequencing was carried out using naive CD4+ T cells from blood. This receptor was taken from a human donor in good health. The CDR3 DNA sequence: TGTGCCAGCAGCCAGGACAGGGGGCCGGGGGGCTACACCTTC. Encoded protein: CASSQDRGPGGYTF.